The present T cell receptor beta chain was sequenced within a study of blood T cell repertoires in COVID-19 (dated by TCRdb to the early 2020s). Broadly, across the study: Samples covering the acute and convalescent phases of COVID-19 were provided by collaborators in the United States, Italy and Spain. The material from the prospective study consisted of cDNA or gDNA derived from T cells, B-cell-depleted T cells, or PBMCs. Subjects who had been exposed to COVID-19, were actively infected with it, or had recovered from it provided the deeply sampled blood TCRbeta repertoires that made up the dataset. A freely available public database, intended as a resource for researchers studying the immune response to SARS-CoV-2, is where the repertoires were released. Samples came from the ongoing ImmuneRACE study (first 160 participants) plus 1,254 subjects from 6 global collaborators. The sample metadata nearly always contained a de-identified subject ID, COVID-19 status, age in years and sex. Where available, HLA class I and class II types were obtained from metadata supplied by the sample provider rather than from assay-based typing. Results the study describes overall, beyond this receptor: Clinical and demographic metadata were provided uncurated, with the amount varying by source and participant.

About this clone: Its recognized antigen is unknown. Base qualities were left out, and no much larger clone turns up one base away.

TCRbeta CDR3 regions were amplified from genomic DNA using the immunoSEQ Assay, a bias-controlled multiplex PCR. The study's processing was this. The number of nucleated cells in each sample was estimated by amplification of reference gene primers within the assay. Sequence reads were collapsed and filtered to measure the absolute abundance of every unique TCRbeta CDR3 rearrangement. For each sample, productive Simpson clonality was calculated by taking the square root of Simpson's diversity index across productive rearrangements. What TCRdb holds here is the immuneACCESS table cut down to in-frame rearrangements. Part of the clones is not present; checked against another copy, under half of the missing clones reflect an unresolved V gene, and the others are unexplained. For V, J and clone size, that table is used; D and trimming come from the DNA. This sample gives 250,000 to 300,000 clones in total; roughly 87% of them show up just once. The ten largest make up about 2.2% of the sample.

Another Seattle source contributed samples from volunteer blood donors who had recovered from COVID-19. The collaborating institutions used their own protocols to collect whole blood in K2EDTA tubes. For TCRbeta analysis, collaborator samples were shipped as frozen whole blood, as isolated PBMCs, or as DNA extracted from either sample type. The germline V gene sets CDR1 to SGHDT and CDR2 to YYEEEE. V sheds 1 base and J sheds 7 bases, leaving 12 bases between their ends. From its cysteine to its phenylalanine, the CDR3 spans 13 amino acids. The DNA shown is the 39-base CDR3, in frame from base 1. Sequencing was done on a sample of peripheral blood. The rearranged chain carries TRBV5-6 and TRBJ2-7; a tentative D call is TRBD1 (5 bases match). The source of this sequence is a woman aged 45-59 years who had recovered from COVID-19. CDR3 loop: CASSLLKQEEQYF. The nucleotide sequence is TGTGCCAGCAGCTTGTTGAAACAGGAAGAGCAGTACTTC.